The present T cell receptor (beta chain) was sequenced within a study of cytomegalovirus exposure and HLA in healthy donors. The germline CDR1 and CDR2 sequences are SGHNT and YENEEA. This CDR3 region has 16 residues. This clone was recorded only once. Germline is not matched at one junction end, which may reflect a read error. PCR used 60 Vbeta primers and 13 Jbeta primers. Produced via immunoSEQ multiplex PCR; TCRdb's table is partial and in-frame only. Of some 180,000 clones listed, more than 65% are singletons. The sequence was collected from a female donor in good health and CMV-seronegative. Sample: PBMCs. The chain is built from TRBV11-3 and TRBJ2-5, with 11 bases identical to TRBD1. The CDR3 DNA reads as TGTGCCAGCAGCTCCCCCGGACAGGGGGCGAAAGAGATCCAGTACTTC. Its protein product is CASSSPGQGAKEIQYF.